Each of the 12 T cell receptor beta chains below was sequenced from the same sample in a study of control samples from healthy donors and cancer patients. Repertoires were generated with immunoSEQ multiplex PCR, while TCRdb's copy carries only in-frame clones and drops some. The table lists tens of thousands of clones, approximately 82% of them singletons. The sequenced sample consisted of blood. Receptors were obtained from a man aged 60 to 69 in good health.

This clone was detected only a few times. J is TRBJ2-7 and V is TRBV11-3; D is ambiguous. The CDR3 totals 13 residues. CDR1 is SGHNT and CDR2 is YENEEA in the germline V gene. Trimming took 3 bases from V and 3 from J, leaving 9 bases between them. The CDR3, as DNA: TGTGCCAGCAGCTTGGCTGCCAGCTACGAGCAGTACTTC. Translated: CASSLAASYEQYF.

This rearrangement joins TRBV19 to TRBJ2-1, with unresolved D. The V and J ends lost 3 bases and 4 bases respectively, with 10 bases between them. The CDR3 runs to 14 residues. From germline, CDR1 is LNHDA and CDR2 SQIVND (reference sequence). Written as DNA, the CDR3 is TGTGCCAGTAGTATCCTACTATATTACAATGAGCAGTTCTTC. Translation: CASSILLYYNEQFF.

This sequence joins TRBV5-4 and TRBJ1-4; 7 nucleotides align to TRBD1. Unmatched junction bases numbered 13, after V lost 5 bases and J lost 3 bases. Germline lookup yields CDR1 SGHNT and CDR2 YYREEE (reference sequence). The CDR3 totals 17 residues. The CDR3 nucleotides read TGTGCCAGCAGTCGTGGCGGGAGACAGGGCTCTAATGAAAAACTGTTTTTT. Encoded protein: CASSRGGRQGSNEKLFF.

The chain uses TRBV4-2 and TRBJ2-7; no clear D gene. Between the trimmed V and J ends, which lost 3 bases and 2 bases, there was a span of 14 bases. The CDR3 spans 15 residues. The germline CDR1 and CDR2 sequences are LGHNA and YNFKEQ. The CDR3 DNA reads TGTGCCAGCAGCCAGGACCTTCAGATCGCCTACGAGCAGTACTTC. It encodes CASSQDLQIAYEQYF.

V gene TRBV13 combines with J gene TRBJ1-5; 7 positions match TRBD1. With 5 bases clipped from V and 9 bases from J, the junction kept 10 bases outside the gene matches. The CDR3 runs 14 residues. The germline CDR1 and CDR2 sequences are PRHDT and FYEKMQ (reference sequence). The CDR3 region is CASSARQGKGPQHF. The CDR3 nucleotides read TGTGCCAGCAGCGCAAGACAGGGTAAGGGGCCCCAGCATTTT.

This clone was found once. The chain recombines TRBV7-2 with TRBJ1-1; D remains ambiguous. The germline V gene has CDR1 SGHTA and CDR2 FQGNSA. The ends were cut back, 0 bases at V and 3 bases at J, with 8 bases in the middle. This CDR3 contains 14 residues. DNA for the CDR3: TGTGCCAGCAGCTTAGCGGTGATGGACACTGAAGCTTTCTTT. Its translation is CASSLAVMDTEAFF.

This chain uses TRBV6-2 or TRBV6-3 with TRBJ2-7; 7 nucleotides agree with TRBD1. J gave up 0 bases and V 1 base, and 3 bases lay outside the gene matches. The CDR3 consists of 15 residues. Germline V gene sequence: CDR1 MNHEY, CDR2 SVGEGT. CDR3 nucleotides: TGTGCCAGCAGTTACTTGGGACAGAGCTCCTACGAGCAGTACTTC. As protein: CASSYLGQSSYEQYF.

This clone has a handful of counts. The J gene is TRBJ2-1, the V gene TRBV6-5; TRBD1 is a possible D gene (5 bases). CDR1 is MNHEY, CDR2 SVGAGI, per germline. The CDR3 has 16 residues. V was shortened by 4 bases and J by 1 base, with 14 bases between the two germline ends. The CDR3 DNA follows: TGTGCCAGCAGTTTCCGGACAACTCAATCCTACAATGAGCAGTTCTTC. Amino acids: CASSFRTTQSYNEQFF.

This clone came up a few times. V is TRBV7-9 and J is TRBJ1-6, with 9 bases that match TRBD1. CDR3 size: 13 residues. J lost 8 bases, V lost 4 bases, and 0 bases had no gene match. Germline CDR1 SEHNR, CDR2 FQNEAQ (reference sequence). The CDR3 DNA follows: TGTGCCAGCAGCTGGGACAGGGATTCACCCCTCCACTTT. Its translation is CASSWDRDSPLHF.

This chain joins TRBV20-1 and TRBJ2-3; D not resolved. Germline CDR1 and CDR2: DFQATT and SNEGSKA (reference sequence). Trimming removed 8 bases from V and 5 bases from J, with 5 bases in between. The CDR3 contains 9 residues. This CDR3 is CSPKDTQYF. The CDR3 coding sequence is TGCAGTCCCAAAGATACGCAGTATTTT.

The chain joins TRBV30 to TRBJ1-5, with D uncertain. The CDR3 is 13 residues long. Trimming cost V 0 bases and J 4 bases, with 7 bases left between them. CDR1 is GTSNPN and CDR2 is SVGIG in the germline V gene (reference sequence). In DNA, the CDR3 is TGTGCCTGGAGTGTACAGAATAATCAGCCCCAGCATTTT. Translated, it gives CAWSVQNNQPQHF.

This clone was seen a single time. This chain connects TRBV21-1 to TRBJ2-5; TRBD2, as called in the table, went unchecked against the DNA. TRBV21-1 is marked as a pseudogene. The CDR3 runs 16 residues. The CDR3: CASSKGGLAGGETQYF. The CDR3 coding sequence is TGTGCCAGCAGCAAAGGTGGACTAGCGGGAGGGGAGACCCAGTACTTC.